The table lists the clone carrying this T cell receptor (beta chain) with a few counts. Its antigen remains unknown. The CDR3 end is not reached by the read, which stops 3 residues before it; the germline J gene fills it in. The entry originates in a study of T cell clonality in common variable immunodeficiency. General study results and limits: Fewer deletions and N-nucleotide insertions were reportedly seen in common variable immunodeficiency TCR beta sequences.

Blood samples were heparinized, 5 to 8 ml per donor. V was trimmed by 1 base and J by 4 bases, leaving 10 bases between them. Per germline, CDR1 KGHSH and CDR2 LQKENI. The length of the CDR3 is 14 residues. Clones were sequenced by immunoSEQ multiplex PCR, and TCRdb holds only the in-frame ones, with some missing. The sample yields about 19,000 clones, without any singletons. The material sequenced was peripheral blood mononuclear cells. The rearrangement links TRBV18 to TRBJ1-1, with D hard to call. This receptor was identified in a human donor with common variable immunodeficiency. Incomplete CDR3 DNA: TGTGCCAGCTCACCACTTGAGAGGGCCACTGAA. Protein product: CASSPLERATE. The CDR3 in its entirety is CASSPLERATEAFF.